This TCR beta chain comes out of a study of glioma-infiltrating T cells listed by TCRdb under 2016. At the level of the whole study: TCR alpha- and beta-chain repertoires were sequenced from glioma tissue, non-neoplastic brain tissue and matched peripheral blood mononuclear cells. To measure how far tissue and blood T-cell populations diverged, each tissue-infiltrating repertoire was compared against the peripheral blood repertoire of the same patient. The paired cohort was made up of three low-grade glioma patients, 7 to 9 primary glioblastoma patients and three non-glioma patients who contributed non-neoplastic brain tissue.

Broader findings and caveats from the paper: VJ-independent divergence between tissue and blood was below expectation in non-neoplastic patients but above expectation in all gliomas, especially low-grade gliomas. Group comparisons were based on small numbers of patients: three non-neoplastic, three low-grade glioma and seven to nine glioblastoma patients. Only a very small number of CDR3 sequences turned up in both tissue and blood, a result put down to high CDR3 diversity combined with limited sampling.

The iRepertoire nested amplicon-rescue multiplex PCR (arm-PCR) platform was used to amplify TCR alpha and beta CDR3 regions from RNA. The input for one-step reverse transcription and amplification was about 95-450 ng of either tissue mRNA or PBMC total RNA. Following bead purification, Illumina adapters were added by a secondary multiplex PCR, and the libraries were gel-purified between 200 and 400 bp. Libraries carried internal 6-nucleotide barcodes used for demultiplexing. Sequencing of libraries was performed on an Illumina MiSeq with 2x220 or 2x250 nucleotide paired-end reads. The source study handled its data this way. FLASH 1.2.11 was used to merge paired reads, and BWA-MEM then aligned the reads to the GRCh37 human genome before TRA and TRB reads were extracted. V and J assignment used an IMGT-derived reference of cassette sequences and CDR3 motifs that included pseudogenes. Reads were translated in three frames, and productive CDR3s were defined as those with a C...FGXG motif and no stop codons. Clonotypes were defined as unique combinations of V-J cassette pair and CDR3 amino acid sequence. Hamming distance filtering was applied to reads, with thresholds set by the sequence error rate of each sample in mapped regions. TCRdb cleaned the public reads at Q25 with fastp, built clones with MiXCR and kept in-frame beta chains. Every distinct CDR3 protein forms one entry, paired with its most common genes and DNA. TCRdb, not the authors, supplied the V and J calls. The sample records approximately 110,000 distinct CDR3 sequences, less than 30% of which are singletons. About a third of the sample rests with the top ten.

V and J are truncated by 1 base and 1 base respectively, leaving an intervening sequence of 12 bases. The CDR3 sequence holds 15 residues, the cysteine and phenylalanine included. The read is trimmed to its CDR3 DNA, 45 bases read in frame from base 1. The germline V gene (reference sequence) supplies CDR1 GTSNPN and CDR2 SVGIG. Comment on this clonotype: Its antigen specificity is not known. Base qualities are missing; no much larger clone stands one base away.

Sequencing used glioma tissue, nonneoplastic brain tissue, or PBMCs (not recorded which). The clonotype originates from a human donor with low-grade glioma or glioblastoma, undergoing nonglioma brain surgery, or in good health (not recorded which). The rearrangement combines TRBV30 with TRBJ2-3; the D gene cannot be resolved reliably. The CDR3 is CAWSDYPRGTDTQYF. The bases are TGTGCCTGGAGTGACTATCCACGGGGCACAGATACGCAGTATTTT.